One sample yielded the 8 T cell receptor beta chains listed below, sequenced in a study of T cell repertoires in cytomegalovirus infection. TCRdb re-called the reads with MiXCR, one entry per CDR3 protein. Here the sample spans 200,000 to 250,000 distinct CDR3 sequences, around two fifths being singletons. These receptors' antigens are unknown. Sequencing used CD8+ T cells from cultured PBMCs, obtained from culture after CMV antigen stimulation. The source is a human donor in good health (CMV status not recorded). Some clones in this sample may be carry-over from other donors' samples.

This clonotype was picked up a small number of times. The CDR3 coding sequence is TGTGCCAGCAGCCGCGGGACTAGCGGCTACAATGAGCAGTTCTTC. It codes for CASSRGTSGYNEQFF. The chain joins TRBV7-3 to TRBJ2-1, with TRBD2 matching 11 bases. This CDR3 region has 15 residues. The germline gives CDR1 SGHTA, CDR2 FQGTGA. V was pared by 5 bases and J by 3 bases, with 3 bases of the junction left unmatched.

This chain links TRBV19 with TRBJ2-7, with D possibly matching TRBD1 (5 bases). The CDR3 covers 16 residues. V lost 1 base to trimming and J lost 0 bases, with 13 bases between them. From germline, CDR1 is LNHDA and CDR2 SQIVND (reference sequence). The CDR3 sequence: CASSIGEQASSYEQYF. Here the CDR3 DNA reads TGTGCCAGTAGTATAGGAGAACAGGCGAGCTCCTACGAGCAGTACTTC.

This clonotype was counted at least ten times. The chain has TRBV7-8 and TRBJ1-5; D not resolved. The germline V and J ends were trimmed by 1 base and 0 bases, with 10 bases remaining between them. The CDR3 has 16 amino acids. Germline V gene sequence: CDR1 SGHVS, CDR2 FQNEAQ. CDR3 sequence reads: CASSLVGLNSNQPQHF. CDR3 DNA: TGTGCCAGCAGCTTAGTGGGCCTAAATAGCAATCAGCCCCAGCATTTT.

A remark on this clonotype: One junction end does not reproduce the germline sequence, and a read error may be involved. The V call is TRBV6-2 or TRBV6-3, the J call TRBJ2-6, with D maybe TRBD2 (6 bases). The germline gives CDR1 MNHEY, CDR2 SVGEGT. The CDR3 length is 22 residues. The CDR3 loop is CASSTPGGGGTGAVPGANVPTF. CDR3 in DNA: TGTGCCAGCAGTACGCCCGGAGGTGGGGGGACTGGGGCCGTTCCTGGCGCCAACGTCCCGACTTTC.

CDR3 sequence reads: CASSLLANTGELFF. The CDR3 DNA is TGTGCCAGCAGCCTTCTGGCGAACACCGGGGAGCTGTTTTTT. The chain links TRBV14 to TRBJ2-2; no reliable D call. Looked up from germline, CDR1 is SGHDN and CDR2 is FVKESK. The CDR3 loop spans 14 amino acids. V was clipped by 4 bases and J by 0 bases, with 6 bases between them. The whole variable domain, filled in from reference TRBV14 and TRBJ2-2, reads EAGVTQFPSHSVIEKGQTVTLRCDPISGHDNLYWYRRVMGKEIKFLLHFVKESKQDESGMPNNRFLAERTGGTYSTLKVQPAELEDSGVYFCASSLLANTGELFFGEGSRLTVL.

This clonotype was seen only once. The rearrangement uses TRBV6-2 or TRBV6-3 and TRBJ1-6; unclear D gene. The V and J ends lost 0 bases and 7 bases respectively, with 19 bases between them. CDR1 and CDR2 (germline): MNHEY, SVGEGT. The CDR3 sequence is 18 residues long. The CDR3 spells CASSYSAALETMNSPLHF. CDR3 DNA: TGTGCCAGCAGTTACTCGGCAGCCCTCGAGACGATGAATTCACCCCTCCACTTT.

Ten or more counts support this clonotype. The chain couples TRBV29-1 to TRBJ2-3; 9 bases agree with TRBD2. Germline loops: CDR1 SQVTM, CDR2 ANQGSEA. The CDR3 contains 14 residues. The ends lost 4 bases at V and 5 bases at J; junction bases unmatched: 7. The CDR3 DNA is TGCAGCGTTGGCCCTAGCGGGGCACAAGATACGCAGTATTTT. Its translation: CSVGPSGAQDTQYF.

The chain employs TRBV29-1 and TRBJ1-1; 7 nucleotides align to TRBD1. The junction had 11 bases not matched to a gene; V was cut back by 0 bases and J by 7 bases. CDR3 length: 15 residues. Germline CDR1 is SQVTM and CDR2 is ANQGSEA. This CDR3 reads CSVEDIGGEGFEAFF. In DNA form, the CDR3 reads TGCAGCGTTGAAGACATAGGGGGCGAGGGTTTTGAAGCTTTCTTT.